This TCR beta chain was recovered during a study of shared clonotypes between healthy human individuals. Each sorted subset replicate got 200 ng genomic DNA, tens of thousands of genomes. The repertoire was sequenced with immunoSEQ multiplex PCR; TCRdb's copy has only in-frame clones and lacks some. There are fewer than 850,000 clones in the sample; 90% occur only once, and 34% lies in the top ten. General observations from the study: Rarefaction analysis demonstrated incomplete sorted-subset sequencing notwithstanding large depth.

This CDR3 spans 12 amino acids. Deletions cut 5 bases from V and 9 bases from J, with 13 bases between. CDR1 and CDR2 from the germline V gene are SGHTA and FQGNSA. In regard to this clone: Its specificity is unknown.

Combination of CD45RO+ cells with CCR7-negative CD45RA+ TemRA cells was used for CD8 memory. The chain links TRBV7-2 to TRBJ1-2; D perhaps matches TRBD1 (5 bases). What was sequenced was memory CD8+ T cells from PBMCs. The subset: CD45RO+ cells pooled with CCR7-negative TemRA cells. The clonotype comes from a young man in good health. Some clones in this sample may be carry-over from other donors' samples. The CDR3, as DNA: TGTGCCAGCAGCGGCAGACAGCGGAGCTACACCTTC. Protein product: CASSGRQRSYTF. Filled out from reference TRBV7-2 and TRBJ1-2, the complete variable domain reads GAGVSQSPSNKVTEKGKDVELRCDPISGHTALYWYRQSLGQGLEFLIYFQGNSAPDKSGLPSDRFSAERTGGSVSTLTIQRTQQEDSAVYLCASSGRQRSYTFGSGTRLTVV.